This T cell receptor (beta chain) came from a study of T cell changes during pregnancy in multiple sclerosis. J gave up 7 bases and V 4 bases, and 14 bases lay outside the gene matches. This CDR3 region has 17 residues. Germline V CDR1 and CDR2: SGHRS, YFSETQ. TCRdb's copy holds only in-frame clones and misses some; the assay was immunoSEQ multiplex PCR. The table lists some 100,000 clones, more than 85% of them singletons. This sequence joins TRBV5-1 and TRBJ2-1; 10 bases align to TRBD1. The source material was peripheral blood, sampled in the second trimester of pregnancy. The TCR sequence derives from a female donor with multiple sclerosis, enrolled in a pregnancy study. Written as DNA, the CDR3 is TGCGCCAGCAGCCCGGGGACAGGGGTCAAGGTTGGGAATGAGCAGTTCTTC. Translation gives CASSPGTGVKVGNEQFF.